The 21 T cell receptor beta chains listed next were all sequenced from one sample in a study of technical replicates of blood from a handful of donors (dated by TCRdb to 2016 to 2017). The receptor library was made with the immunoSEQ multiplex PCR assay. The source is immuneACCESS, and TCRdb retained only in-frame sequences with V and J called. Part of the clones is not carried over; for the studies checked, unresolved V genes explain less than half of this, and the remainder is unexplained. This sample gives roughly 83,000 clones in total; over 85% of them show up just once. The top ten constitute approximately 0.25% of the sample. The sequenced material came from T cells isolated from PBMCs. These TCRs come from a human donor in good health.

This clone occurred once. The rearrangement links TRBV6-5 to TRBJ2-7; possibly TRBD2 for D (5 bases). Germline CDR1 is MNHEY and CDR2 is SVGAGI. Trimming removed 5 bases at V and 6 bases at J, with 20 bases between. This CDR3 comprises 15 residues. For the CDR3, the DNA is TGTGCCAGCAGTCCCTTGACGGCCCAAACTAGCGAGCAGTACTTC. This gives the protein CASSPLTAQTSEQYF.

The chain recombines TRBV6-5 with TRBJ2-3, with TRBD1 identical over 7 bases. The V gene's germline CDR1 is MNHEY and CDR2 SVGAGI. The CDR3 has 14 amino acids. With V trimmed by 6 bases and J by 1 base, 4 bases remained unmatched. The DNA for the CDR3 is TGTGCCAGCAGCCACGGACAGGGCACAGATACGCAGTATTTT. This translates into CASSHGQGTDTQYF.

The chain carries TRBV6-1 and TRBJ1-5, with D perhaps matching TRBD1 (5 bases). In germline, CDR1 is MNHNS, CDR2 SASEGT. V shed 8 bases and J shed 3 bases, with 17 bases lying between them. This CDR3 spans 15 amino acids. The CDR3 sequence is CASQNQGHVNQPQHF. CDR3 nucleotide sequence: TGTGCCAGCCAAAATCAAGGACATGTCAATCAGCCCCAGCATTTT.

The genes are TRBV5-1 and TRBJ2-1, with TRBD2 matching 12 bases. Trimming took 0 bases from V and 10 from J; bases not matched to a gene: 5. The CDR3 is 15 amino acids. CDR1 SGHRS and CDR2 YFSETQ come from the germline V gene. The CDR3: CASSLGTSGVDEQFF. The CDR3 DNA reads TGCGCCAGCAGCTTGGGGACTAGCGGGGTTGACGAGCAGTTCTTC.

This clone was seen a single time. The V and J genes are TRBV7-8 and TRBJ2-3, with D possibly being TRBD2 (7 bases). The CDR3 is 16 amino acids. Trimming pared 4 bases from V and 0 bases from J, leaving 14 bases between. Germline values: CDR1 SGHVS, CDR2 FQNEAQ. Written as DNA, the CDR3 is TGTGCCAGCAGCTCATCTCGGGGGGCGAGCACAGATACGCAGTATTTT. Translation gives CASSSSRGASTDTQYF.

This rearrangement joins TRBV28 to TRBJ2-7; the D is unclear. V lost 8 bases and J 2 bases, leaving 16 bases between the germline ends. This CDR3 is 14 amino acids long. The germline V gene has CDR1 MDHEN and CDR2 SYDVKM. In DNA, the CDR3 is TGTGCCAGCGAAAGACACTCCTCCGCCTACGAGCAGTACTTC. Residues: CASERHSSAYEQYF.

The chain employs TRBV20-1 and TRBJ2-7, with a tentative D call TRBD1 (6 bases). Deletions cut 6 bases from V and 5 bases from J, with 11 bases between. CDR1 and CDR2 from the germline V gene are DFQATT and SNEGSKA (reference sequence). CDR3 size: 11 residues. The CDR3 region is CSANRDNEQYF. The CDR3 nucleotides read TGCAGTGCGAACCGGGACAACGAGCAGTACTTC.

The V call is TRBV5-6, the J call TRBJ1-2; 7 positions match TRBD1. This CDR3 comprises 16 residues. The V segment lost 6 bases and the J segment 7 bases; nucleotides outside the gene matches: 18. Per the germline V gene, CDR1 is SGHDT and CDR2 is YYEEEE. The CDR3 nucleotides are TGTGCCAGCACCCGGGGGGGAGGGGGCCGGGTGCGTGGCTACACCTTC. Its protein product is CASTRGGGGRVRGYTF.

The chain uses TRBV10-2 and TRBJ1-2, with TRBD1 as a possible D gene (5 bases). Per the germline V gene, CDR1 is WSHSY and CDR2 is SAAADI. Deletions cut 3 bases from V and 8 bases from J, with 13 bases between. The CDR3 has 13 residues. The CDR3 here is CASSESGNPGYTF. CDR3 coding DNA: TGCGCCAGCAGTGAATCAGGGAACCCCGGCTACACCTTC.

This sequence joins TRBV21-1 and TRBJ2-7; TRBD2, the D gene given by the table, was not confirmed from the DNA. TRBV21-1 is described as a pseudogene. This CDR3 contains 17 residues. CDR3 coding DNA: TGTGCCAGCAGGGACGCGGGGGGCGGGAGGCACCCCTACGAGCAGTACTTC. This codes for CASRDAGGGRHPYEQYF.

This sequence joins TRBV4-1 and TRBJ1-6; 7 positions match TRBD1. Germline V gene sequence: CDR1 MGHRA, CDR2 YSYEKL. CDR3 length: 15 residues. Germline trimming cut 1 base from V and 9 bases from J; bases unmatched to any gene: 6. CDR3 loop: CASSQGPGGVSPLHF. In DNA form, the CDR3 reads TGCGCCAGCAGCCAAGGTCCAGGGGGTGTTTCACCCCTCCACTTT.

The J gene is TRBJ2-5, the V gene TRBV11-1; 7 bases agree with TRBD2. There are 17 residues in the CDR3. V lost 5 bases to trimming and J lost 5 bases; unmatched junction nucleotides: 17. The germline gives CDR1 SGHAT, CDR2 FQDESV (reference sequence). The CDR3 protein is CASSPTVGLSGGETQYF. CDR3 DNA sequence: TGTGCCAGCAGCCCTACAGTAGGGTTGTCCGGGGGGGAGACCCAGTACTTC.

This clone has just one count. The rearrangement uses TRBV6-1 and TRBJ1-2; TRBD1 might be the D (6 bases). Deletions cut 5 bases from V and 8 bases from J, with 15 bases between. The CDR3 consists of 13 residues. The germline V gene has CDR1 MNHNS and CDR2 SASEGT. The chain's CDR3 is CASSRTPGEGYTF. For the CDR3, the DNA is TGTGCCAGCAGTAGGACACCAGGGGAGGGCTACACCTTC.

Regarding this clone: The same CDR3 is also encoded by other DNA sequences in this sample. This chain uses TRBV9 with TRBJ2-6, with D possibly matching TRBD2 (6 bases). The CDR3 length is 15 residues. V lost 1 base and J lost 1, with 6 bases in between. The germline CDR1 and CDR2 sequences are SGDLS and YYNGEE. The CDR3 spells CASSVRGSGANVLTF. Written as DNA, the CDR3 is TGTGCCAGCAGCGTACGGGGGTCTGGGGCCAACGTCCTGACTTTC. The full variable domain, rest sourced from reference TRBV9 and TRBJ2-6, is DSGVTQTPKHLITATGQRVTLRCSPRSGDLSVYWYQQSLDQGLQFLIQYYNGEERAKGNILERFSAQQFPDLHSELNLSSLELGDSALYFCASSVRGSGANVLTFGAGSRLTVL.

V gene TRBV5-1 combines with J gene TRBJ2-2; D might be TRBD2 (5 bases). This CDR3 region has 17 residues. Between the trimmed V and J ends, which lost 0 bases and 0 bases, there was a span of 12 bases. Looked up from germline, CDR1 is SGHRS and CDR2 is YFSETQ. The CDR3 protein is CASSLVLAGANTGELFF. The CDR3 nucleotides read TGCGCCAGCAGCTTGGTCCTGGCGGGTGCGAACACCGGGGAGCTGTTTTTT.

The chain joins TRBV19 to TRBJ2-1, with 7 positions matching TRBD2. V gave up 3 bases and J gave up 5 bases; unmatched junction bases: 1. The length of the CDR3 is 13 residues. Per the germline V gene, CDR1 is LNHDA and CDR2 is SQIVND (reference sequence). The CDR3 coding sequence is TGTGCCAGTAGTATGACTAGCAACAATGAGCAGTTCTTC. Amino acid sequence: CASSMTSNNEQFF. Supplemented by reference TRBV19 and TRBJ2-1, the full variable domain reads DGGITQSPKYLFRKEGQNVTLSCEQNLNHDAMYWYRQDPGQGLRLIYYSQIVNDFQKGDIAEGYSVSREKKESFPLTVTSAQKNPTAFYLCASSMTSNNEQFFGPGTRLTVL.

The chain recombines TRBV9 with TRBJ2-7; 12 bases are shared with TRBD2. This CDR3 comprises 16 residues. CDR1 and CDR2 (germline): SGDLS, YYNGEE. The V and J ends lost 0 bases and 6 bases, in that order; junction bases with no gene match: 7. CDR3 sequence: CASSVAGRLAGAEQYF. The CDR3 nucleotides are TGTGCCAGCAGCGTAGCGGGGCGACTAGCGGGAGCCGAGCAGTACTTC.

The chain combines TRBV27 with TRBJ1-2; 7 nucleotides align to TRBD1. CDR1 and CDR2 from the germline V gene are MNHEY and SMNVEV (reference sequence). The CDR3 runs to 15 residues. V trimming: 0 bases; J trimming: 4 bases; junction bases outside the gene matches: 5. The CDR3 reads CASSLSGTAVYGYTF. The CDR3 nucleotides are TGTGCCAGCAGTTTATCCGGGACAGCCGTCTATGGCTACACCTTC.

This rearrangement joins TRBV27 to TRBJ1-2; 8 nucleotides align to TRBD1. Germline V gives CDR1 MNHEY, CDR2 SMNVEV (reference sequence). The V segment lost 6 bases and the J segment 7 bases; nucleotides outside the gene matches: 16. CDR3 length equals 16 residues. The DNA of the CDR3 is TGTGCCAGCAGCCCTACACCCGGGACAGGTCATGGTGGCTACACCTTC. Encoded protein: CASSPTPGTGHGGYTF.

The DNA for the CDR3 is TGTGCCAGCAGCTCCCAGTACGGAAACACCATATATTTT. Amino acids: CASSSQYGNTIYF. The V call is TRBV7-3, the J call TRBJ1-3; no definite D call. The length of the CDR3 is 13 residues. V was cut by 4 bases and J by 4 bases, with 8 bases left in between. Germline V lookup: CDR1 SGHTA, CDR2 FQGTGA. The whole variable domain, remainder taken from reference TRBV7-3 and TRBJ1-3, is GAGVSQTPSNKVTEKGKYVELRCDPISGHTALYWYRQSLGQGPEFLIYFQGTGAADDSGLPNDRFFAVRPEGSVSTLKIQRTERGDSAVYLCASSSQYGNTIYFGEGSWLTVV.

The CDR3 bases are TGCGCCAGCAGCCCGCAAGGGGGGGCTGCTAACTATGGCTACACCTTC. Translation: CASSPQGGAANYGYTF. The gene calls are TRBV5-1 and TRBJ1-2; D might be TRBD1 (6 bases). Trimming left V 4 bases short and J 0 bases short, with 16 bases between. This CDR3 region has 16 residues. CDR1 and CDR2 from the germline V gene are SGHRS and YFSETQ.